The clone carrying this TCR beta chain showed up just once. Sequencing used immunoSEQ multiplex PCR; TCRdb keeps in-frame clones, though not all of them. The sample has about 100,000 clones; 85% to 95% are singletons. The germline gives CDR1 SGHNT, CDR2 YYREEE (reference sequence). Deletions cut 4 bases from V and 7 bases from J, with 17 bases between. The CDR3 runs 15 residues. This entry is derived from a study of blood T cell repertoires in COVID-19. Study summary: Collection of acute and convalescent COVID-19 samples took place in the United States, Italy and Spain. From T cells, B-cell-depleted T cells, or PBMCs came the material, which was cDNA or gDNA.

Sequenced input: peripheral blood. This chain uses TRBV5-4 with TRBJ2-2, with D perhaps matching TRBD1 (6 bases). This TCR derives from a man in his fifties with active COVID-19. The CDR3 coding sequence is TGTGCCAGCAGCCATCGGACACAGGGTAACGGGGAGCTGTTTTTT. Its translation is CASSHRTQGNGELFF.